The entry that follows covers one T cell receptor beta chain sequence. The sample comes from a study of OX40 agonist ivuxolimab in advanced cancers. Data came from immunoSEQ multiplex PCR; TCRdb stores just in-frame clones and leaves some out. Seen here are approximately 50,000 clones, around 80% observed once, and the top ten hold under 4%. The TCR originated in an adult with an advanced solid tumor such as melanoma, head and neck, liver or kidney cancer. The sample was CD4+ or CD8+ T cells sorted from blood, taken in a trial of the OX40 agonist ivuxolimab.

The CDR3 region is CASSRLPHENYGYTF. The CDR3 bases are TGCGCCAGCAGCCGATTGCCGCACGAAAACTATGGCTACACCTTC. The chain is built from TRBV4-1 and TRBJ1-2; no definite D call. Per germline, CDR1 MGHRA and CDR2 YSYEKL. Trimming left V 4 bases short and J 2 bases short, with 14 bases between. This CDR3 is built from 15 residues.